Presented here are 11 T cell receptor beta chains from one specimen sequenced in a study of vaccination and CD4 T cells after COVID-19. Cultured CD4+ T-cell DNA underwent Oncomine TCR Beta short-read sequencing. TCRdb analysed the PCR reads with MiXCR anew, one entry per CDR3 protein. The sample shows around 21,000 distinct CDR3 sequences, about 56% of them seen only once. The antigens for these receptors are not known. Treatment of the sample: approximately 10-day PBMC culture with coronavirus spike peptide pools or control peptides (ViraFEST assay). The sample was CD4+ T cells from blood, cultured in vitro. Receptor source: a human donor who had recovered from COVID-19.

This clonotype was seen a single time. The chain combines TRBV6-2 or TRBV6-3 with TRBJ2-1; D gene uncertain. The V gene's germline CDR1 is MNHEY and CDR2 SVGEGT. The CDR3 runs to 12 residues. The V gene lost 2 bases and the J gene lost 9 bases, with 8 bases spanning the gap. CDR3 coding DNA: TGTGCCAGCAGTTACGGAGTTAGTGAGCAGTTCTTC. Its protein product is CASSYGVSEQFF.

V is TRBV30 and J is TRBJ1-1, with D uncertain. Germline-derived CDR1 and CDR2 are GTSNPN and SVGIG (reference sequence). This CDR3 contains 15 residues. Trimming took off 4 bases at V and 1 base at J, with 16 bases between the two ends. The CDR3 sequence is CAWTPHTTSNTEAFF. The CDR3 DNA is TGTGCCTGGACACCACACACCACCTCGAACACTGAAGCTTTCTTT.

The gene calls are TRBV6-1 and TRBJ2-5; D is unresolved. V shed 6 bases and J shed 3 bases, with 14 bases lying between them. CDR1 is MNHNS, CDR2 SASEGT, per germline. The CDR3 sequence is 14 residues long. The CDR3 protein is CASSSPPEKETQYF. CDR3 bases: TGTGCCAGCAGCTCCCCCCCGGAAAAAGAGACCCAGTACTTC.

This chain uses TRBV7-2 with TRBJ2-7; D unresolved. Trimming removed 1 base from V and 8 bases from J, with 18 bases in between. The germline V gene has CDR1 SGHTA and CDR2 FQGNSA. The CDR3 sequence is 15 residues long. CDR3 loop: CASSLVVSPSNKQYF. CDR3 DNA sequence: TGTGCCAGCAGCTTAGTGGTGTCCCCATCAAATAAGCAGTACTTC.

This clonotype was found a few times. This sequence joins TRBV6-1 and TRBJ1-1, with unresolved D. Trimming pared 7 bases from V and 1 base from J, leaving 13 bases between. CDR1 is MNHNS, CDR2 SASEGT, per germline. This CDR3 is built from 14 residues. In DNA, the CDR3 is TGTGCCAGCAAATTTATGGCCTCGAACACTGAAGCTTTCTTT. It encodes CASKFMASNTEAFF.

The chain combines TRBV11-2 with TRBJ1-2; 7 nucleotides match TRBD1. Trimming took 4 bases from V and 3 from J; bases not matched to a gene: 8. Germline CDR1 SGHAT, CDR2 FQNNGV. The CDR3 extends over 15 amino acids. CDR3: CASSYPRQGYYGYTF. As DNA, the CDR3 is TGTGCCAGCAGCTACCCCCGACAGGGATACTATGGCTACACCTTC.

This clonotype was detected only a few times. CDR3 residues: CASSLGPQETQYF. DNA for the CDR3: TGTGCCAGCAGCTTAGGCCCTCAAGAGACCCAGTACTTC. The chain employs TRBV11-2 and TRBJ2-5, with no clear D. This CDR3 comprises 13 residues. CDR1 is SGHAT and CDR2 is FQNNGV in the germline V gene. The V and J ends lost 1 base and 2 bases respectively, with 5 bases between them.

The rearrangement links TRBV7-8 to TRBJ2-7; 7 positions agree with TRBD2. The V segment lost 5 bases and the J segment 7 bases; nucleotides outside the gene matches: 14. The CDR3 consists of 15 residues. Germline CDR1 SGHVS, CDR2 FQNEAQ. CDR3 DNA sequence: TGTGCCAGCAGCGCCGGGGGGACTTCCCCCATGGAGCAGTACTTC. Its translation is CASSAGGTSPMEQYF.

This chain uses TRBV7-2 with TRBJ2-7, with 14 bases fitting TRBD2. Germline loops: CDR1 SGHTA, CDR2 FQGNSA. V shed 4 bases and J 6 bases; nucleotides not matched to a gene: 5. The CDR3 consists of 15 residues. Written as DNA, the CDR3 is TGTGCCAGCAGCTCAAGGACTAGCGGGAGGAGCGAGCAGTACTTC. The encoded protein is CASSSRTSGRSEQYF.

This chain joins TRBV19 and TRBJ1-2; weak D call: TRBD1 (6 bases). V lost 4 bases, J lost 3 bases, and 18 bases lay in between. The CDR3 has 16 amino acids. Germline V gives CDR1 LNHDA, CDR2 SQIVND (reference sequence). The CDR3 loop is CASSSPDSPRDYGYTF. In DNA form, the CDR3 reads TGTGCCAGTAGTAGCCCGGACAGCCCGAGGGACTATGGCTACACCTTC.

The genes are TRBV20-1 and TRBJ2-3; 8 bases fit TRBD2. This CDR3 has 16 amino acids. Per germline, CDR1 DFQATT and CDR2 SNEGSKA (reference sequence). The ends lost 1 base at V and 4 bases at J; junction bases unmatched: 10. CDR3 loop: CSARGRAGVGADTQYF. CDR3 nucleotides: TGCAGTGCTAGAGGGAGAGCGGGGGTAGGGGCAGATACGCAGTATTTT.